The entry below describes one T cell receptor beta chain. The source of the sample is a study of technical replicates of blood from a few donors. The trim removed 4 bases at V and 6 bases at J, leaving 10 bases unmatched. Germline-derived CDR1 and CDR2 are SGHDT and YYEEEE. CDR3 size: 17 residues. Sequencing used immunoSEQ multiplex PCR; TCRdb keeps in-frame clones, though not all of them. The profile shows some 100,000 clones, nearly 96% of them singletons. Sequencing input: T cells isolated from PBMCs. The TCR sequence derives from a human donor in good health. J is TRBJ2-3 and V is TRBV5-6; 14 bases map to TRBD2. This CDR3 is CASSPNTRTSGRDTQYF. The CDR3 DNA sequence: TGTGCCAGCAGCCCTAATACTAGGACTAGCGGGAGGGATACGCAGTATTTT.